Shown below are 14 T cell receptor beta chains from a single sample sequenced in a study of blood T cell repertoires in COVID-19. Profiled with immunoSEQ multiplex PCR; TCRdb holds only in-frame clones, not every one. The sample lists more than 110,000 clones, about 89% occurring once. The sequenced material came from peripheral blood. The receptors were gathered from a man in his sixties with active or convalescent COVID-19.

The chain uses TRBV5-4 and TRBJ2-7; TRBD1 matches at 8 bases. CDR1 and CDR2 (germline): SGHNT, YYREEE (reference sequence). After removal of 3 bases from V and 8 bases from J, the junction contained 7 bases not matched to a gene. The CDR3 extends over 13 amino acids. CDR3 residues: CASSSLDREKQYF. CDR3 in DNA: TGTGCCAGCAGCTCACTGGACAGGGAAAAGCAGTACTTC.

The V gene is TRBV28, the J gene TRBJ1-3, with D perhaps matching TRBD1 (6 bases). CDR3 length: 17 amino acids. Trimming shortened V by 4 bases and J by 2 bases, and 18 bases separated the two germline ends. CDR1 and CDR2 from the germline V gene are MDHEN and SYDVKM. CDR3 sequence (DNA): TGTGCCAGCAGTTCCCCTCTGGGGACATCTGCTGGAAACACCATATATTTT. It yields the protein CASSSPLGTSAGNTIYF.

The chain recombines TRBV28 with TRBJ2-7; TRBD1 aligns across 12 bases. The trim removed 6 bases at V and 5 bases at J, leaving 11 bases unmatched. Germline values: CDR1 MDHEN, CDR2 SYDVKM. The CDR3 is made up of 16 amino acids. The CDR3 DNA reads TGTGCCAGCAGCTACCACCTCGGGACAGGGGGCCACGAGCAGTACTTC. Its translation is CASSYHLGTGGHEQYF.

This rearrangement joins TRBV6-2 or TRBV6-3 to TRBJ2-4, with TRBD1 matching over 10 bases. Unmatched junction bases numbered 9, after V lost 4 bases and J lost 12 bases. This CDR3 region has 14 residues. The germline V gene has CDR1 MNHEY and CDR2 SVGEGT. Here the CDR3 reads CASSSTGTGVTQYF. The CDR3 DNA reads as TGTGCCAGCAGTTCAACCGGGACAGGGGTGACTCAGTACTTC.

V and J are TRBV30 and TRBJ1-2; D is unresolved. Trimming removed 6 bases from V and 2 bases from J, with 10 bases in between. CDR3 length: 12 residues. Germline loops: CDR1 GTSNPN, CDR2 SVGIG (reference sequence). CDR3 amino acids: CACTTGNYGYTF. The CDR3 region has the DNA TGTGCCTGTACTACGGGGAACTATGGCTACACCTTC.

V is TRBV5-8 and J is TRBJ1-3; no reliable D call. The CDR3 totals 15 residues. CDR1 and CDR2 (germline): SGHTS, YDEGEE. V lost 0 bases and J 2 bases, leaving 9 bases between the germline ends. For the CDR3, the DNA is TGTGCCAGCAGCTTGGGCAGGAGGGCTGGAAACACCATATATTTT. Translated, it gives CASSLGRRAGNTIYF. Based on the CDR3 plus reference TRBV5-8 and TRBJ1-3, the full variable domain is EAGVTQSPTHLIKTRGQQATLRCSPISGHTSVYWYQQALGLGLQFLLWYDEGEERNRGNFPPRFSGRQFPNYSSELNVNALELEDSALYLCASSLGRRAGNTIYFGEGSWLTVV.

V gene TRBV18 combines with J gene TRBJ2-7, with 7 bases identical to TRBD1. V lost 3 bases, J lost 1 base, and 6 bases stayed unmatched. Germline V CDR1 and CDR2: KGHSH, LQKENI. The CDR3 is 15 amino acids. CDR3 DNA sequence: TGTGCCAGCTCACCGCCAGAACAGGGGTCCTACGAGCAGTACTTC. This codes for CASSPPEQGSYEQYF.

The chain recombines TRBV28 with TRBJ1-2, with D possibly TRBD1 on 6 matching bases. This CDR3 has 17 amino acids. Germline V gene sequence: CDR1 MDHEN, CDR2 SYDVKM. Trimming took 4 bases from V and 8 from J, leaving 26 bases between them. This CDR3 is CASSSPGKGHLSLGYTF. In nucleotides, the CDR3 is TGTGCCAGCAGTTCCCCCGGAAAGGGACACCTCTCACTCGGCTACACCTTC.

CDR3 protein: CSARPEDGYTF. The CDR3 region has the DNA TGCAGTGCTAGGCCCGAGGATGGCTACACCTTC. The chain couples TRBV20-1 to TRBJ1-2, with D uncertain. The CDR3 is 11 residues long. From germline, CDR1 is DFQATT and CDR2 SNEGSKA (reference sequence). V shed 3 bases and J shed 6 bases, with 8 bases lying between them.

The chain carries TRBV6-2 or TRBV6-3 and TRBJ2-7; no firm D call. Trimming pared 5 bases from V and 3 bases from J, leaving 8 bases between. There are 12 residues in the CDR3. CDR1 MNHEY and CDR2 SVGEGT come from the germline V gene. CDR3 coding DNA: TGTGCCAGCAGTCAGACGGGCTACGAGCAGTACTTC. It yields the protein CASSQTGYEQYF.

The rearrangement joins TRBV28 to TRBJ1-5; the D gene is possibly TRBD1 (5 bases). Deletions cut 4 bases from V and 4 bases from J, with 11 bases between. Germline V gene data show CDR1 as MDHEN and CDR2 as SYDVKM. The CDR3 consists of 14 residues. CDR3 residues: CASSSQGGNQPQHF. CDR3 nucleotides: TGTGCCAGCAGTTCTCAGGGAGGTAATCAGCCCCAGCATTTT.

This chain connects TRBV18 to TRBJ1-5; D possibly corresponds to TRBD1 (5 bases). The germline V and J ends were trimmed by 0 bases and 10 bases, with 13 bases remaining between them. CDR1 is KGHSH and CDR2 is LQKENI in the germline V gene. The CDR3 runs 14 residues. The CDR3 DNA follows: TGTGCCAGCTCACCACCCCAGCGGGACTCACCCCAGCATTTT. Protein sequence: CASSPPQRDSPQHF. Drawing the rest from reference TRBV18 and TRBJ1-5, the complete variable domain is NAGVMQNPRHLVRRRGQEARLRCSPMKGHSHVYWYRQLPEEGLKFMVYLQKENIIDESGMPKERFSAEFPKEGPSILRIQQVVRGDSAAYFCASSPPQRDSPQHFGDGTRLSIL.

V is TRBV28 and J is TRBJ1-2; TRBD1 agrees at 9 bases. The CDR3 is 13 amino acids. Germline V gives CDR1 MDHEN, CDR2 SYDVKM. The ends lost 3 bases at V and 8 bases at J; junction bases unmatched: 4. The CDR3 loop is CASSLTGGGGYTF. The CDR3, as DNA: TGTGCCAGCAGTTTGACAGGGGGGGGAGGCTACACCTTC.

This clone was seen only once. The V call is TRBV24-1, the J call TRBJ2-2; maybe TRBD2 (6 bases). CDR1 is KGHDR, CDR2 SFDVKD, per germline. V was pared by 5 bases and J by 4 bases, with 19 bases between. CDR3 length equals 17 residues. This CDR3 is CATSALPTSSTTGELFF. CDR3 DNA sequence: TGTGCCACCAGTGCCCTCCCGACTAGTTCAACCACCGGGGAGCTGTTTTTT.